These 2 T cell receptor beta chains were sequenced from one sample in a study of T-cell reconstitution after alpha-beta-depleted transplantation in children. Unique molecular identifiers tagged the TCRbeta library. TCRdb reprocessed the PCR reads with MiXCR, giving one entry per CDR3 protein. The repertoire includes about 400,000 distinct CDR3 sequences, about 14% of them detected once, and roughly 4.5% sits in the top ten. The specimen was PBMCs, collected from the stem cell graft. These receptors originate from a human donor who donated a stem cell graft to a child with Fanconi anemia.

This chain joins TRBV7-9 and TRBJ2-7, with D perhaps assigned TRBD1 or TRBD2 (5 bases each). The CDR3 runs to 13 residues. The V gene's germline CDR1 is SEHNR and CDR2 FQNEAQ (reference sequence). The V gene lost 0 bases and the J gene lost 6 bases, with 9 bases spanning the gap. CDR3 DNA: TGTGCCAGCAGCTTAGCATCCGGGACCGAGCAGTACTTC. Translating gives CASSLASGTEQYF.

This clonotype has ten or more counts. The gene calls are TRBV6-6 and TRBJ1-6, with D possibly TRBD1 on 5 matching bases. Germline V CDR1 and CDR2: MNHNY, SVGAGI (reference sequence). Trimming removed 6 bases at V and 8 bases at J, with 8 bases between. The CDR3 runs 12 residues. For the CDR3, the DNA is TGTGCCAGCAGCACCAGGGATTCACCCCTCCACTTT. Amino acid sequence: CASSTRDSPLHF.